This is a list of T cell receptor beta chains from one sample in a study of blood T cell repertoires in COVID-19. The method was immunoSEQ multiplex PCR; TCRdb's version includes in-frame clones alone and lacks a portion of them. The sample records a few hundred thousand clones, around 90% being singletons. Sequenced: peripheral blood. The origin of the receptors is a man in his 60s with acute or convalescent COVID-19. The CDR3 runs from the conserved cysteine through the conserved F or W. Fields, in order: V gene, clone size, D gene, J gene, CDR3 DNA, CDR3 protein. A D gene is named only where the DNA matches it firmly. Expanded clones are given a class, and other clones once, few, many or no size at all.

v_call: TRBV3-1/TRBV3-2; clone_size: NA; d_call: NA; j_call: TRBJ1-1; cdr3_nt: TGTGCCAGCAGCGCACCGACTCTGAACACTGAAGCTTTCTTT; cdr3_aa: CASSAPTLNTEAFF
v_call: TRBV11-2; clone_size: NA; d_call: TRBD1; j_call: TRBJ2-7; cdr3_nt: TGTGCCAGCAGCGCGGGACAGGGTGACGAGCAGTACTTC; cdr3_aa: CASSAGQGDEQYF
v_call: TRBV9; clone_size: NA; d_call: NA; j_call: TRBJ2-2; cdr3_nt: TGTGCCAGCAGCGTAGAGGGCAGGGGTTTCACCGGGGAGCTGTTTTTT; cdr3_aa: CASSVEGRGFTGELFF
v_call: TRBV18; clone_size: NA; d_call: NA; j_call: TRBJ1-4; cdr3_nt: TGTGCCAGCTCACTCAAGGGGGGGACGGGTTACGCCGAGGAAAAACTGTTTTTT; cdr3_aa: CASSLKGGTGYAEEKLFF
v_call: TRBV3-1/TRBV3-2; clone_size: NA; d_call: TRBD2; j_call: TRBJ2-5; cdr3_nt: TGTGCCAGCAGCCGGGGGACTAAAGAGACCCAGTACTTC; cdr3_aa: CASSRGTKETQYF
v_call: TRBV4-2; clone_size: NA; d_call: TRBD2; j_call: TRBJ2-5; cdr3_nt: TGTGCCAGCAGCCTCGGCGGGGCGGGGGGGCCTCGGGAGACCCAGTACTTC; cdr3_aa: CASSLGGAGGPRETQYF
v_call: TRBV25-1; clone_size: NA; d_call: NA; j_call: TRBJ1-1; cdr3_nt: TGTGCCAGCAGTGGAAAGGGAGTAGAAGCTTTCTTT; cdr3_aa: CASSGKGVEAFF
v_call: TRBV24-1; clone_size: NA; d_call: NA; j_call: TRBJ2-7; cdr3_nt: TGTGCCACCAGTGGTCCCCGCAGTTACTACGAGCAGTACTTC; cdr3_aa: CATSGPRSYYEQYF
v_call: TRBV7-2; clone_size: once; d_call: NA; j_call: TRBJ1-4; cdr3_nt: TGTGCCAGCAGCTTAGCGATCAGGGCCGGTAATGAAAAACTGTTTTTT; cdr3_aa: CASSLAIRAGNEKLFF
v_call: TRBV10-1; clone_size: NA; d_call: TRBD1; j_call: TRBJ2-1; cdr3_nt: TGCGCCAGTCGCCCGGACAGGGGCTACAATGAGCAGTTCTTC; cdr3_aa: CASRPDRGYNEQFF
v_call: TRBV7-2; clone_size: few; d_call: TRBD1; j_call: TRBJ1-1; cdr3_nt: TGTGCCAGCAGAAATCCCCGGGGACAGGAAGCTTTCTTT; cdr3_aa: CASRNPRGQEAFF
v_call: TRBV7-7; clone_size: NA; d_call: NA; j_call: TRBJ2-2; cdr3_nt: TGTGCCAGCGGACGAAAAGCGGCCGGGGAGCTGTTTTTT; cdr3_aa: CASGRKAAGELFF
v_call: TRBV4-1; clone_size: few; d_call: TRBD2; j_call: TRBJ2-7; cdr3_nt: TGCGCCAGCAGCCAGACTAGCGGCGAAACCTACGAGCAGTACTTC; cdr3_aa: CASSQTSGETYEQYF
v_call: TRBV7-9; clone_size: NA; d_call: NA; j_call: TRBJ1-5; cdr3_nt: TGTGCCAGCAGCTTAATGGGACTTCGAGTACTTAGCAATCAGCCCCAGCATTTT; cdr3_aa: CASSLMGLRVLSNQPQHF
v_call: TRBV6-5; clone_size: NA; d_call: NA; j_call: TRBJ1-1; cdr3_nt: TGTGCCAGCAGTTACTCCTTCGGGGTTCGGGGCACTGAAGCTTTCTTT; cdr3_aa: CASSYSFGVRGTEAFF
v_call: TRBV3-1/TRBV3-2; clone_size: NA; d_call: TRBD2; j_call: TRBJ2-7; cdr3_nt: TGTGCCAGCAGCCAAGCATGGGCTAGCGGGGGTGAGCAGTACTTC; cdr3_aa: CASSQAWASGGEQYF
v_call: TRBV4-1; clone_size: NA; d_call: NA; j_call: TRBJ2-3; cdr3_nt: TGCGCCAGCAGCCAAAGCCCTTCTAGCACAGATACGCAGTATTTT; cdr3_aa: CASSQSPSSTDTQYF
v_call: TRBV10-2; clone_size: NA; d_call: NA; j_call: TRBJ2-7; cdr3_nt: TGCGCCAGCATGATGCGGCGCGCTAATAAAAGTTACGAGCAGTACTTC; cdr3_aa: CASMMRRANKSYEQYF
v_call: TRBV29-1; clone_size: NA; d_call: NA; j_call: TRBJ2-1; cdr3_nt: TGCAGCGTTGAATCTTACAATGAGCAGTTCTTC; cdr3_aa: CSVESYNEQFF
v_call: TRBV3-1/TRBV3-2; clone_size: NA; d_call: TRBD1; j_call: TRBJ2-3; cdr3_nt: TGTGCCAGCAGTCAGGGGGCCGCCACAGATACGCAGTATTTT; cdr3_aa: CASSQGAATDTQYF
v_call: TRBV6-5; clone_size: NA; d_call: NA; j_call: TRBJ2-3; cdr3_nt: TGTGCCAGCAGTTCCTACAGGGAACGGGATACGCAGTATTTT; cdr3_aa: CASSSYRERDTQYF
v_call: TRBV6-5; clone_size: once; d_call: TRBD1; j_call: TRBJ1-4; cdr3_nt: TGTGCCAGCAGTTACTTAGGACAGGGGGATGAAAAACTGTTTTTT; cdr3_aa: CASSYLGQGDEKLFF
v_call: TRBV30; clone_size: once; d_call: NA; j_call: TRBJ1-5; cdr3_nt: TGTGCCTGGAGTGTACGGGGGGGGGCGAGGAATCAGCCCCAGCATTTT; cdr3_aa: CAWSVRGGARNQPQHF
v_call: TRBV11-3; clone_size: NA; d_call: NA; j_call: TRBJ2-7; cdr3_nt: TGTGCCAGCAGCTTAACGTCTGGGGCAGTCTACGAGCAGTACTTC; cdr3_aa: CASSLTSGAVYEQYF
v_call: TRBV10-3; clone_size: NA; d_call: NA; j_call: TRBJ1-2; cdr3_nt: TGTGCCATCAGTGGAGGGCTCGGGGAGGGGGTTTATGGCTACACCTTC; cdr3_aa: CAISGGLGEGVYGYTF
v_call: TRBV7-8; clone_size: NA; d_call: NA; j_call: TRBJ1-1; cdr3_nt: TGTGCCAGCAGCTTAGTCGGGGGTACGAACACTGAAGCTTTCTTT; cdr3_aa: CASSLVGGTNTEAFF
v_call: TRBV5-4; clone_size: NA; d_call: TRBD2; j_call: TRBJ2-7; cdr3_nt: TGTGCCAGCAGCTTGGCATCTAGCGGCTCCTACGAGCAGTACTTC; cdr3_aa: CASSLASSGSYEQYF
v_call: TRBV4-1; clone_size: NA; d_call: NA; j_call: TRBJ2-1; cdr3_nt: TGCGCCAGCAGCCAATGGGGAGGAGGGATCGATGAGCAGTTCTTC; cdr3_aa: CASSQWGGGIDEQFF
v_call: TRBV6-1; clone_size: NA; d_call: NA; j_call: TRBJ2-5; cdr3_nt: TGTGCCAGCAGTGAAGCGTGGAGCCGAGGAGAGACCCAGTACTTC; cdr3_aa: CASSEAWSRGETQYF
v_call: TRBV3-1/TRBV3-2; clone_size: NA; d_call: TRBD2; j_call: TRBJ2-7; cdr3_nt: TGTGCCAGCAGCCAAGTAGGAGTTTTACTAGCGGGGGGGAGACCCTACGAGCAGTACTTC; cdr3_aa: CASSQVGVLLAGGRPYEQYF
v_call: TRBV14; clone_size: NA; d_call: NA; j_call: TRBJ1-2; cdr3_nt: TGTGCCAGCAGCCAAGGAATTGGGGCTTGGCCCTATGGCTACACCTTC; cdr3_aa: CASSQGIGAWPYGYTF
v_call: TRBV9; clone_size: NA; d_call: TRBD2; j_call: TRBJ2-3; cdr3_nt: TGTGCCAGCAGCGTGCGGACTAGCGGGGGTATCAGCACAGATACGCAGTATTTT; cdr3_aa: CASSVRTSGGISTDTQYF
v_call: TRBV28; clone_size: NA; d_call: TRBD2; j_call: TRBJ2-1; cdr3_nt: TGTGCCAGCAGTCCCCAATATCGGACTAGCGGGGTGGGCAATGAGCAGTTCTTC; cdr3_aa: CASSPQYRTSGVGNEQFF
v_call: TRBV27; clone_size: NA; d_call: NA; j_call: TRBJ1-2; cdr3_nt: TGTGCCAGCACCCCAAGGGGAGGGGAGCAGAGCTATGGCTACACCTTC; cdr3_aa: CASTPRGGEQSYGYTF
v_call: TRBV7-2; clone_size: NA; d_call: TRBD1; j_call: TRBJ1-1; cdr3_nt: TGTGCCAGCAGCTTATCCAATTACAGACAGGGTCTACAGGCTGAAGCTTTCTTT; cdr3_aa: CASSLSNYRQGLQAEAFF
v_call: TRBV19; clone_size: many; d_call: TRBD1; j_call: TRBJ2-7; cdr3_nt: TGTGCCAGTAAAGGAACAGGGGGGTACGAGCAGTACTTC; cdr3_aa: CASKGTGGYEQYF
v_call: TRBV6-5; clone_size: NA; d_call: NA; j_call: TRBJ2-3; cdr3_nt: TGTGCCAGCAGCGAGCAGGGGACAGATACGCAGTATTTT; cdr3_aa: CASSEQGTDTQYF
v_call: TRBV3-1/TRBV3-2; clone_size: NA; d_call: NA; j_call: TRBJ1-1; cdr3_nt: TGTGCCAGCCAGACAGGGAACACTGAAGCTTTCTTT; cdr3_aa: CASQTGNTEAFF
v_call: TRBV27; clone_size: NA; d_call: TRBD1; j_call: TRBJ2-1; cdr3_nt: TGTGCCAGCAGTTTAGGGGCGTCGACAGGGGCCTACAATGAGCAGTTCTTC; cdr3_aa: CASSLGASTGAYNEQFF
v_call: TRBV6-2/TRBV6-3; clone_size: NA; d_call: TRBD1; j_call: TRBJ1-4; cdr3_nt: TGTGCCAGCAGTTACAGGGGGCCGGAAAAACTGTTTTTT; cdr3_aa: CASSYRGPEKLFF
v_call: TRBV28; clone_size: NA; d_call: NA; j_call: TRBJ1-2; cdr3_nt: TGTGCCAGCAGTTTCCCATTGGACTTGGGCTACACCTTC; cdr3_aa: CASSFPLDLGYTF